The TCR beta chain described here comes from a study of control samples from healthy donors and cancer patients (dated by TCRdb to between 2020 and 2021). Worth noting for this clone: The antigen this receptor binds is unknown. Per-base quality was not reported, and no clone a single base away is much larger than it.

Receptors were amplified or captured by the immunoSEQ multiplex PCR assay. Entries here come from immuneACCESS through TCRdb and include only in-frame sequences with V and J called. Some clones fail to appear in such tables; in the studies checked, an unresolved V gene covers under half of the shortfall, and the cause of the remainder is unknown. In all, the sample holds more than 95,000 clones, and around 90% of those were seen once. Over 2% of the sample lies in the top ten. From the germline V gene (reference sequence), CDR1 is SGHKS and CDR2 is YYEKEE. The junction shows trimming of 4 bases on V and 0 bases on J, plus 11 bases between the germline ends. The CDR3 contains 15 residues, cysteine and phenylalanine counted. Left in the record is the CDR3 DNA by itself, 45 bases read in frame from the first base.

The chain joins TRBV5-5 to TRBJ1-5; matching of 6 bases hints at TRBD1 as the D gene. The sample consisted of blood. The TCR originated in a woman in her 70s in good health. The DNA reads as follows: TGTGCCAGCAGCGGGACATTTTATAGCAATCAGCCCCAGCATTTT. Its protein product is CASSGTFYSNQPQHF.